This T cell receptor beta chain was captured in a study of technical replicates of blood from a few donors. The CDR3 extends over 13 amino acids. Germline CDR1 ENHRY, CDR2 SYGVKD. V was shortened by 6 bases and J by 14 bases, with 20 bases between the two germline ends. The repertoire was sequenced with immunoSEQ multiplex PCR; TCRdb's copy has only in-frame clones and lacks some. This table holds under 85,000 clones, roughly 97% found once. This sequence originates from a human donor in good health. This chain links TRBV10-3 with TRBJ2-1; D may be TRBD2 (6 bases). Sequenced sample: T cells isolated from PBMCs. Written as DNA, the CDR3 is TGTGCCATCAGCTTCCCCGGGAGCCATGAAGAGTTCTTC. Translation gives CAISFPGSHEEFF.